The next 17 T cell receptor beta chains were all read from a single sample in a study of T cell responses to AZD1222 COVID-19 vaccine. Measured with immunoSEQ multiplex PCR; TCRdb has only the in-frame clones, and not every one. The table has fewer than 90,000 clones, around 83% seen once. This sample comprised peripheral blood, obtained 28 days after the second AZD1222 dose. Source of these receptors: an adult who received the AZD1222 COVID-19 vaccine.

V gene TRBV6-5 combines with J gene TRBJ2-1; TRBD2 aligns across 8 bases. The CDR3 sequence is 15 residues long. Germline trimming cut 2 bases from V and 6 bases from J; bases unmatched to any gene: 6. Germline V gene sequence: CDR1 MNHEY, CDR2 SVGAGI. CDR3 amino acids: CASSYPGGAPNEQFF. The DNA for the CDR3 is TGTGCCAGCAGTTACCCGGGGGGGGCTCCCAATGAGCAGTTCTTC.

The rearrangement joins TRBV28 to TRBJ2-2; 8 nucleotides match TRBD2. This CDR3 is 15 amino acids long. J was trimmed by 4 bases and V by 4 bases; bases with no gene match: 5. Germline-derived CDR1 and CDR2 are MDHEN and SYDVKM. CDR3 in DNA: TGTGCCAGCAGTTCGGGAGGGGGTGGCACCGGGGAGCTGTTTTTT. Translated: CASSSGGGGTGELFF.

The chain links TRBV30 to TRBJ1-2; 9 nucleotides match TRBD1. From germline, CDR1 is GTSNPN and CDR2 SVGIG (reference sequence). CDR3 length: 12 residues. V shed 7 bases and J 4 bases; nucleotides not matched to a gene: 4. This CDR3 is CAYTTGGYGYTF. Written as DNA, the CDR3 is TGTGCCTACACGACAGGGGGCTATGGCTACACCTTC.

This clone appeared a single time. This chain links TRBV24-1 with TRBJ2-5, with D possibly called TRBD1 or TRBD2 (6 bases each). The CDR3 runs to 15 residues. V was clipped by 9 bases and J by 0 bases, with 16 bases between them. CDR1 and CDR2 (germline): KGHDR, SFDVKD. The chain's CDR3 is CATRGLGGNQETQYF. The DNA for the CDR3 is TGTGCCACCCGAGGACTCGGGGGCAACCAAGAGACCCAGTACTTC.

This chain joins TRBV28 and TRBJ1-5; D gene unclear. V lost 7 bases to trimming and J lost 9 bases, with 19 bases between them. Germline V lookup: CDR1 MDHEN, CDR2 SYDVKM. CDR3 length: 14 residues. CDR3 DNA: TGTGCCAGCATCCCCAGCACCCGAATCGGGCCCCAGCATTTT. It specifies CASIPSTRIGPQHF.

This clone was seen only once. V usage is TRBV28 and J usage is TRBJ2-3; 7 bases fit TRBD2. Germline V gives CDR1 MDHEN, CDR2 SYDVKM. J lost 2 bases, V lost 4 bases, and 3 bases had no gene match. The CDR3 extends over 14 amino acids. This CDR3 reads CASSSGTNTDTQYF. In DNA form, the CDR3 reads TGTGCCAGCAGTTCCGGGACTAACACAGATACGCAGTATTTT.

The chain joins TRBV19 to TRBJ1-2; the D is unclear. The V end was cut by 3 bases, the J end by 4 bases, with 21 bases between. Per germline, CDR1 LNHDA and CDR2 SQIVND (reference sequence). The CDR3 is 17 residues long. In nucleotides, the CDR3 is TGTGCCAGTAGTATGTCTAGGCAGCTCCTCCTTATCTATGGCTACACCTTC. Its translation is CASSMSRQLLLIYGYTF.

The rearrangement links TRBV10-3 to TRBJ2-1; 8 bases are shared with TRBD1. Trimming took 1 base from V and 12 from J; bases not matched to a gene: 5. This CDR3 has 13 residues. Germline CDR1 is ENHRY and CDR2 is SYGVKD. The CDR3 loop is CAISELGQGVQFF. CDR3 nucleotide sequence: TGTGCCATCAGTGAGTTAGGACAGGGCGTGCAGTTCTTC.

Only a few counts were recorded for this clone. The CDR3 sequence is CASSYSRDRREKLFF. The DNA for the CDR3 is TGTGCCAGCAGTTACTCGAGGGACAGACGCGAAAAACTGTTTTTT. The V call is TRBV6-5, the J call TRBJ1-4; 7 nucleotides match TRBD1. Trimming at V came to 0 bases and at J to 8 bases, leaving 6 bases not matched to a gene. The V gene's germline CDR1 is MNHEY and CDR2 SVGAGI. The CDR3 length is 15 residues.

This clone showed up just a few times. CDR3 sequence: CASSDPAGRGPNYGYTF. The CDR3, as DNA: TGTGCCAGCAGTGACCCGGCAGGGCGCGGCCCCAACTATGGCTACACCTTC. The chain is built from TRBV25-1 and TRBJ1-2, with D possibly matching TRBD1 (5 bases). Between the trimmed V and J ends, which lost 3 bases and 2 bases, there was a span of 19 bases. Looked up from germline, CDR1 is MGHDK and CDR2 is SYGVNS. The CDR3 loop spans 17 amino acids.

The rearrangement uses TRBV5-1 and TRBJ2-3; 8 positions agree with TRBD1. The germline gives CDR1 SGHRS, CDR2 YFSETQ. The CDR3 length is 14 residues. With V trimmed by 3 bases and J by 10 bases, 10 bases remained unmatched. CDR3 nucleotides: TGCGCCAGCAGCTCGGGACAGGTTGGGTATCCGCAGTATTTT. Its protein product is CASSSGQVGYPQYF.

A single count supports this clone. This chain joins TRBV6-2 or TRBV6-3 and TRBJ2-2, with unresolved D. This CDR3 has 13 residues. The germline V gene encodes CDR1 MNHEY and CDR2 SVGEGT. With 5 bases removed from V and 4 bases from J, the gap between germline ends came to 8 bases. The DNA of the CDR3 is TGTGCCAGCAGTAAACGGGCCACCGGGGAGCTGTTTTTT. This encodes CASSKRATGELFF.

The rearrangement joins TRBV6-1 to TRBJ1-2, with D uncertain. Germline assignment: CDR1 MNHNS and CDR2 SASEGT. The CDR3 extends over 15 amino acids. Trimming shortened V by 2 bases and J by 0 bases, and 10 bases separated the two germline ends. The CDR3 spells CASSESGRANYGYTF. CDR3 DNA: TGTGCCAGCAGTGAAAGTGGCAGAGCTAACTATGGCTACACCTTC.

V gene TRBV4-1 combines with J gene TRBJ2-5; 10 positions match TRBD2. Per the germline V gene, CDR1 is MGHRA and CDR2 is YSYEKL. V was pared by 2 bases and J by 5 bases, with 11 bases of the junction left unmatched. The CDR3 spans 17 residues. As DNA, the CDR3 is TGCGCCAGCAGCCAAACCTCGAGCGGGGGGGCGTGGGAGACCCAGTACTTC. This sequence encodes CASSQTSSGGAWETQYF.

The chain joins TRBV28 to TRBJ1-2; D is unresolved. Deletions cut 6 bases from V and 9 bases from J, with 8 bases between. Germline assignment: CDR1 MDHEN and CDR2 SYDVKM. The CDR3 loop spans 10 amino acids. The chain's CDR3 is CASSSGRYTF. CDR3 DNA: TGTGCCAGCAGCTCTGGTCGCTACACCTTC.

The rearrangement links TRBV6-5 to TRBJ1-1; tentative D call: TRBD1 (5 bases). V was shortened by 3 bases and J by 3 bases, with 17 bases between the two germline ends. Germline values: CDR1 MNHEY, CDR2 SVGAGI. The CDR3 sequence is 16 residues long. CDR3 coding DNA: TGTGCCAGCAGTTATTTCATTCAGGGCTGGGACACTGAAGCTTTCTTT. It encodes CASSYFIQGWDTEAFF.

CDR3 residues: CASSEDGVGDTQYF. For the CDR3, the DNA is TGTGCCAGCAGTGAAGATGGGGTGGGAGATACGCAGTATTTT. This chain uses TRBV6-4 with TRBJ2-3, with no clear D. Germline V gene lookup returns CDR1 MRHNA and CDR2 SNTAGT. Trimming pared 3 bases from V and 5 bases from J, leaving 12 bases between. CDR3 size: 14 residues.